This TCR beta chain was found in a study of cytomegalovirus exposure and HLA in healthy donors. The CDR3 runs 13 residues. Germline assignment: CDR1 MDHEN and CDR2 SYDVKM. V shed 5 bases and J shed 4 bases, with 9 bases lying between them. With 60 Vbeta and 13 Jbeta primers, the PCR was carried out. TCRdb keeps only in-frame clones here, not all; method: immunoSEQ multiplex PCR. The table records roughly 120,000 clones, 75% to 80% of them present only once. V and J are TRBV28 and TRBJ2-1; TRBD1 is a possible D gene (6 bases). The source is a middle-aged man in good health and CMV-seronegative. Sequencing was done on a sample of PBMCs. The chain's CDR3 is CASSPTGYNEQFF. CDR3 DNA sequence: TGTGCCAGCAGTCCAACAGGGTACAATGAGCAGTTCTTC.